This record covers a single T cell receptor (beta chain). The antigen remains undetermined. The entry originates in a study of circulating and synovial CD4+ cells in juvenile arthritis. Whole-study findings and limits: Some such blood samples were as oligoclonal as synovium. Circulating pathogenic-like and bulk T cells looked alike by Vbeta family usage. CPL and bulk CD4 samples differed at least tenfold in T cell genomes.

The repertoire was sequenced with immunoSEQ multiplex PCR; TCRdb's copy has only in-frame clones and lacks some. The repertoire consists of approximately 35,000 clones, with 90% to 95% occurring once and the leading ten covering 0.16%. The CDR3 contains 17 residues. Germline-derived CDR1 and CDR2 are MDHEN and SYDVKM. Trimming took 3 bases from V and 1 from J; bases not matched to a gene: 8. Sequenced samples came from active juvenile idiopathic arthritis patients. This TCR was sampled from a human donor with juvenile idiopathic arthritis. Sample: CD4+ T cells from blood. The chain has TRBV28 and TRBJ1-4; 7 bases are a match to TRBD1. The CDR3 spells CASSFGGGAGTNEKLFF. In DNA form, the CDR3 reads TGTGCCAGCAGTTTTGGAGGGGGCGCGGGAACTAATGAAAAACTGTTTTTT.